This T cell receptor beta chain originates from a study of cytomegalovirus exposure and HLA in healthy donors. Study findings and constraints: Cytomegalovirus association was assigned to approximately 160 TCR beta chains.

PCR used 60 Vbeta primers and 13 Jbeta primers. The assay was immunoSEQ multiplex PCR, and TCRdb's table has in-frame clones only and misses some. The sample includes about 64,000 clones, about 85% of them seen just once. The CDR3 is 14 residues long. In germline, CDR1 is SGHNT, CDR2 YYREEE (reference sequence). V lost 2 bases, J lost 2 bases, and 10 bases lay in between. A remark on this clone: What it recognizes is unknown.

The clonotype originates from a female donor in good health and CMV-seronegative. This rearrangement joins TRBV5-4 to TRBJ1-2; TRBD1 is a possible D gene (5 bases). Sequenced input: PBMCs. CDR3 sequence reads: CASSFGGDNYGYTF. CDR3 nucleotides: TGTGCCAGCAGCTTCGGGGGAGACAACTATGGCTACACCTTC. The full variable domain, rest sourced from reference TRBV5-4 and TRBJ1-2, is ETGVTQSPTHLIKTRGQQVTLRCSSQSGHNTVSWYQQALGQGPQFIFQYYREEENGRGNFPPRFSGLQFPNYSSELNVNALELDDSALYLCASSFGGDNYGYTFGSGTRLTVV.